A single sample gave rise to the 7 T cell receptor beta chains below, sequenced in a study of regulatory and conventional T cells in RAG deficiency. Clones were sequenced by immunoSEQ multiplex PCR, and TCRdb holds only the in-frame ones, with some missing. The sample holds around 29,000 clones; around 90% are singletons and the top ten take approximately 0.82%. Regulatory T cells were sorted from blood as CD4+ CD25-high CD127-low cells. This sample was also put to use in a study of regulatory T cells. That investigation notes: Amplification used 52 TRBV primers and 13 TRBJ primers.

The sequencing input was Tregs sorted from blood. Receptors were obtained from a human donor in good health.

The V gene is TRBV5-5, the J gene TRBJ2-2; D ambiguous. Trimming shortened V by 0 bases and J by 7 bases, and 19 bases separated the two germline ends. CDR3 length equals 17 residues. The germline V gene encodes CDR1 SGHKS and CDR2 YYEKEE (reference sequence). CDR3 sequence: CASSLVLRVDYNGELFF. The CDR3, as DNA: TGTGCCAGCAGCTTGGTCCTAAGGGTTGATTACAACGGGGAGCTGTTTTTT.

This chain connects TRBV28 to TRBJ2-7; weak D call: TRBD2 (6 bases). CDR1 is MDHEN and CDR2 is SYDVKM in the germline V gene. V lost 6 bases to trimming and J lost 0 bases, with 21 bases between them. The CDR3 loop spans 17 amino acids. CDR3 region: CASSAGDSAGSSYEQYF. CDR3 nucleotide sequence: TGTGCCAGCAGCGCCGGTGATTCAGCCGGGAGCTCCTACGAGCAGTACTTC.

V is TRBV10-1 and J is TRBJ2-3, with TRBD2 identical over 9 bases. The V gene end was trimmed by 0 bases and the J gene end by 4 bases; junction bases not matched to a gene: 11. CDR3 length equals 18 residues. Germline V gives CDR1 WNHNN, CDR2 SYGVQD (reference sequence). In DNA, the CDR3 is TGCGCCAGCAGTGAGTCTAGCGGGGGCCGAGGGGTGGCAGATACGCAGTATTTT. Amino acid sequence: CASSESSGGRGVADTQYF.

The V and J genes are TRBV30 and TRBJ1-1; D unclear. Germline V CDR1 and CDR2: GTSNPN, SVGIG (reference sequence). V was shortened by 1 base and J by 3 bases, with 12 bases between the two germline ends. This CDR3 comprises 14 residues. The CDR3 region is CAWSGGRKYTEAFF. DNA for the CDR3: TGTGCCTGGAGTGGCGGGAGGAAGTACACTGAAGCTTTCTTT. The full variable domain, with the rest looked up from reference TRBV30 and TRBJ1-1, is SQTIHQWPATLVQPVGSPLSLECTVEGTSNPNLYWYRQAAGRGLQLLFYSVGIGQISSEVPQNLSASRPQDRQFILSSKKLLLSDSGFYLCAWSGGRKYTEAFFGQGTRLTVV.

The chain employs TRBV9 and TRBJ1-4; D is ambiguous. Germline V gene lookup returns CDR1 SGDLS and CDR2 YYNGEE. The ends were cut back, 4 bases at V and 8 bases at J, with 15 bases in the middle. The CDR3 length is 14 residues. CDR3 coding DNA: TGTGCCAGCAGCCGGGATGGCGGTCGAGAAAAACTGTTTTTT. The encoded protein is CASSRDGGREKLFF. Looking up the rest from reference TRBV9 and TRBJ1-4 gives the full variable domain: DSGVTQTPKHLITATGQRVTLRCSPRSGDLSVYWYQQSLDQGLQFLIQYYNGEERAKGNILERFSAQQFPDLHSELNLSSLELGDSALYFCASSRDGGREKLFFGSGTQLSVL.

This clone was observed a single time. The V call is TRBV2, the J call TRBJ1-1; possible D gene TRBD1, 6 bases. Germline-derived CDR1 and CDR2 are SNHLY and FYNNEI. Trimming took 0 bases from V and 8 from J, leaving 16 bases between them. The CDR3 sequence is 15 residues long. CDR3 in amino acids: CASSEADRRLGEAFF. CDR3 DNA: TGTGCCAGCAGTGAAGCTGACAGGCGACTCGGGGAAGCTTTCTTT. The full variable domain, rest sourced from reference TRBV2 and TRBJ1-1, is EPEVTQTPSHQVTQMGQEVILRCVPISNHLYFYWYRQILGQKVEFLVSFYNNEISEKSEIFDDQFSVERPDGSNFTLKIRSTKLEDSAMYFCASSEADRRLGEAFFGQGTRLTVV.

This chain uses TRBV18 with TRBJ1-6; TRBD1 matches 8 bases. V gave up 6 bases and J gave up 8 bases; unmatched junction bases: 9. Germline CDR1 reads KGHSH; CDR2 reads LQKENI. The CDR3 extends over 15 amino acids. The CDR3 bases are TGTGCCAGCTCCATCAGGACAGGGCCAGATTCACCCCTCCACTTT. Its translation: CASSIRTGPDSPLHF.